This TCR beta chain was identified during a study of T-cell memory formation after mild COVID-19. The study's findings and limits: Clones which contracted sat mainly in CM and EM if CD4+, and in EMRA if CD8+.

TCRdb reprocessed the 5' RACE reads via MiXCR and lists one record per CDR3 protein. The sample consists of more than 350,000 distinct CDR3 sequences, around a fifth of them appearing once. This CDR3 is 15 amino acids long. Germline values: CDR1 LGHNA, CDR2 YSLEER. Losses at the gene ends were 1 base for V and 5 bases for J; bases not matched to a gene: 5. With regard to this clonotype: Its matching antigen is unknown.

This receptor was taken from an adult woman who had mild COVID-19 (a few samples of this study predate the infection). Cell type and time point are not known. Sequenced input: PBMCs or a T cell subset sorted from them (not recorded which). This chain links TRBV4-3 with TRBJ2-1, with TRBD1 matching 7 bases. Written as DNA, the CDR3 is TGCGCCAGCAGCCAAGCACCGACAGGGAACAATGAGCAGTTCTTC. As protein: CASSQAPTGNNEQFF.